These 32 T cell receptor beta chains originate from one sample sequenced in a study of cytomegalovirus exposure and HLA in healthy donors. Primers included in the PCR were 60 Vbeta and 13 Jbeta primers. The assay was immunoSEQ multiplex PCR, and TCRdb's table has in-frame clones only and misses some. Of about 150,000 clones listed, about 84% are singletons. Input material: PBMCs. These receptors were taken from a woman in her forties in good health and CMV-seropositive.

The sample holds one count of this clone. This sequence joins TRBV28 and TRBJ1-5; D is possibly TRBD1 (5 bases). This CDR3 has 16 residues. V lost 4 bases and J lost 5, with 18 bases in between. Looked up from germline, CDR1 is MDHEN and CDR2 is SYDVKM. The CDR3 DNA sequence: TGTGCCAGCAGTTCCAGCGGGTGGGGGGGACATCAGCCCCAGCATTTT. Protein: CASSSSGWGGHQPQHF.

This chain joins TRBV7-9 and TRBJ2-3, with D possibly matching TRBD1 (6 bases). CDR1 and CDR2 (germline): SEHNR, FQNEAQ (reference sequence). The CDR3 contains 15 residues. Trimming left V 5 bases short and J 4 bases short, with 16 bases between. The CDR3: CASSDTGFGADTQYF. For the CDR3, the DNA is TGTGCCAGCAGCGATACAGGGTTCGGGGCAGATACGCAGTATTTT.

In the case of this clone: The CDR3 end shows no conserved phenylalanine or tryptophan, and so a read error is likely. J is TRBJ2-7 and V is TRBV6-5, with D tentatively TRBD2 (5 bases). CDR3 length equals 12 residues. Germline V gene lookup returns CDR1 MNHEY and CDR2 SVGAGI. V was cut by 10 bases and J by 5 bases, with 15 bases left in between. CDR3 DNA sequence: TGTGCCACCAGCCCGGGGTTCCACGAGCAGTACCTC. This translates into CATSPGFHEQYL.

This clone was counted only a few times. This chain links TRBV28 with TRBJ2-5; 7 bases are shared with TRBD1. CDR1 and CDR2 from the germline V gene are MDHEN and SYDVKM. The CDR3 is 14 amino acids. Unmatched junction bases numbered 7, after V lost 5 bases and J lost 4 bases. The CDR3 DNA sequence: TGTGCCAGCAGTAGTGAAAGGGGGCGAGAGACCCAGTACTTC. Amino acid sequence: CASSSERGRETQYF.

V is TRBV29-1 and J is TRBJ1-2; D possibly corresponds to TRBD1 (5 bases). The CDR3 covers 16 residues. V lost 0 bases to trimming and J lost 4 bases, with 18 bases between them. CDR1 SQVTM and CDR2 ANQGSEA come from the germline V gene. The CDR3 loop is CSVEDPSTVSGYGYTF. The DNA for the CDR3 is TGCAGCGTTGAAGATCCCTCGACAGTTTCAGGCTATGGCTACACCTTC.

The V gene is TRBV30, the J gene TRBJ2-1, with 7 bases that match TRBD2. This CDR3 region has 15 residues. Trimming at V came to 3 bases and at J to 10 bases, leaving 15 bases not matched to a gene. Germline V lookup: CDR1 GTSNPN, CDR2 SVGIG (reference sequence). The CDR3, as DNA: TGTGCCTGGAGGCCTAGCGGACGAGACTCGAAGGAGCAGTTCTTC. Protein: CAWRPSGRDSKEQFF.

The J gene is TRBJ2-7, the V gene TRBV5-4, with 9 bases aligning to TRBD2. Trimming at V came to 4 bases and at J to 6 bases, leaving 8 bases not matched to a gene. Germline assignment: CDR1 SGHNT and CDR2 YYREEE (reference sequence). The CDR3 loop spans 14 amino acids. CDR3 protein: CASSEGLASGEQYF. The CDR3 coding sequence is TGTGCCAGCAGCGAGGGACTAGCTTCGGGCGAGCAGTACTTC.

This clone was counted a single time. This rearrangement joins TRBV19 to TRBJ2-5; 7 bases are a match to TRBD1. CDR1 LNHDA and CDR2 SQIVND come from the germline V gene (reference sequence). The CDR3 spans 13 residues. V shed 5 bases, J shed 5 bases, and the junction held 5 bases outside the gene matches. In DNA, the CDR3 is TGTGCCAGTAGTGGGACAGTCCGGGAGACCCAGTACTTC. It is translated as CASSGTVRETQYF.

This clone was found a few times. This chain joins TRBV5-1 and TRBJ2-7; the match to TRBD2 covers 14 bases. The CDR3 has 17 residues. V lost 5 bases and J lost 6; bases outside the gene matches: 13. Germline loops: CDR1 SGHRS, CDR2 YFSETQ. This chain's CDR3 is CASRPAGTSGGLTEQYF. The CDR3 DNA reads TGCGCCAGCAGGCCCGCCGGGACTAGCGGGGGATTGACCGAGCAGTACTTC.

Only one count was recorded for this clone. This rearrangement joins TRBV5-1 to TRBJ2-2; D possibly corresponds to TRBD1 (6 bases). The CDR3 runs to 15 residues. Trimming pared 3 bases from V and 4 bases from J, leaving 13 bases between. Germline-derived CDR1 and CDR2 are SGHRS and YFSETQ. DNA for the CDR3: TGCGCCAGCAGCTCTTACAGGGTTAGCACCGGGGAGCTGTTTTTT. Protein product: CASSSYRVSTGELFF.

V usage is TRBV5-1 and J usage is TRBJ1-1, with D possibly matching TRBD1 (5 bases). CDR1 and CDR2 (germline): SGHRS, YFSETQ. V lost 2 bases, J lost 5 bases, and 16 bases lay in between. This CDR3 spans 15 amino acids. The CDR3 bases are TGCGCCAGCAGCTTAAATAGAGTCCGGGGGACTGAAGCTTTCTTT. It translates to CASSLNRVRGTEAFF. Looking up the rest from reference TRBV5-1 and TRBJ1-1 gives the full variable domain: KAGVTQTPRYLIKTRGQQVTLSCSPISGHRSVSWYQQTPGQGLQFLFEYFSETQRNKGNFPGRFSGRQFSNSRSEMNVSTLELGDSALYLCASSLNRVRGTEAFFGQGTRLTVV.

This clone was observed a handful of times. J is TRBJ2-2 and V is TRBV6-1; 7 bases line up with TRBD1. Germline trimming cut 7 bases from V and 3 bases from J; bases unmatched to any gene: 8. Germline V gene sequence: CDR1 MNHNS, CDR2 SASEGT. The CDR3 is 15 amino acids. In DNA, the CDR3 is TGTGCCAGCACCCCGGGACAGCCTGACACCGGGGAGCTGTTTTTT. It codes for CASTPGQPDTGELFF.

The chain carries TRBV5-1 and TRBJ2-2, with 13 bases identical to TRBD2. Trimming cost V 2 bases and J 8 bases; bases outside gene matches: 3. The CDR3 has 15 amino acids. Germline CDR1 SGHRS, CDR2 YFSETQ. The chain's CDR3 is CASSFRTSGSGELFF. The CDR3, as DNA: TGCGCCAGCAGCTTTCGGACTAGCGGGAGTGGGGAGCTGTTTTTT.

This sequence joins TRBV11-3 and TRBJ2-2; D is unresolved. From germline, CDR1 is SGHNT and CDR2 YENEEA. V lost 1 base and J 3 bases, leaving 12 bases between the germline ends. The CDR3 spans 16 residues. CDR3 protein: CASSLVPTDYTGELFF. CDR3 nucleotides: TGTGCCAGCAGCTTAGTCCCGACTGATTACACCGGGGAGCTGTTTTTT.

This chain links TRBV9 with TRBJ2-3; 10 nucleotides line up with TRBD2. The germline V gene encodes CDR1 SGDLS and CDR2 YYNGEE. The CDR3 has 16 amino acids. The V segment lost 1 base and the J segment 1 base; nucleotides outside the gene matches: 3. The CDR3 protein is CASSVSGTSGTDTQYF. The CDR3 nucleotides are TGTGCCAGCAGCGTATCCGGGACTAGCGGCACAGATACGCAGTATTTT.

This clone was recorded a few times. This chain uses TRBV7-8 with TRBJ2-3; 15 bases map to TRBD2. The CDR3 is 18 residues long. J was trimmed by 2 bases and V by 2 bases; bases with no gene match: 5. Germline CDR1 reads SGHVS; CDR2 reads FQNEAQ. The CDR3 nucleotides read TGTGCCAGCAGCTTACGTGGGACTAGCGGGAGGAACACAGATACGCAGTATTTT. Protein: CASSLRGTSGRNTDTQYF.

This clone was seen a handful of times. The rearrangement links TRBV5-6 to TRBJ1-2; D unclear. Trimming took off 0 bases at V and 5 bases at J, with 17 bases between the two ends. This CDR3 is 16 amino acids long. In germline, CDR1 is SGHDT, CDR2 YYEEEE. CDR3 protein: CASSLAGGHASYGYTF. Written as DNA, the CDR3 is TGTGCCAGCAGCTTGGCCGGCGGGCACGCTAGTTATGGCTACACCTTC. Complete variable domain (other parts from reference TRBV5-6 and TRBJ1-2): DAGVTQSPTHLIKTRGQQVTLRCSPKSGHDTVSWYQQALGQGPQFIFQYYEEEERQRGNFPDRFSGHQFPNYSSELNVNALLLGDSALYLCASSLAGGHASYGYTFGSGTRLTVV.

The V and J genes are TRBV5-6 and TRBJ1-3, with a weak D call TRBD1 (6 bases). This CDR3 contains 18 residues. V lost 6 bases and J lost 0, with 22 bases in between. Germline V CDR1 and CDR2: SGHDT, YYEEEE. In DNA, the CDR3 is TGTGCCAGCAACGCGGACAGCTTCTCACCCTACTCTGGAAACACCATATATTTT. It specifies CASNADSFSPYSGNTIYF.

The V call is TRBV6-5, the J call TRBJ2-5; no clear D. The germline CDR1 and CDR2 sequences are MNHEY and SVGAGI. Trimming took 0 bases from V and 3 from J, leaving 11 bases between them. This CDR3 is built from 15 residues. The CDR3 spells CASSYSVGSKETQYF. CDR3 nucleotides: TGTGCCAGCAGTTACTCAGTGGGCAGTAAAGAGACCCAGTACTTC.

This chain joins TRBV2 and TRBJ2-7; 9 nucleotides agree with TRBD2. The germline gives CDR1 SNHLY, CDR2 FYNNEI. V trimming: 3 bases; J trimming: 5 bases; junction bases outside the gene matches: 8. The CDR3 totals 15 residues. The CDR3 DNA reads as TGTGCCAGCAGTGATGGACTAGCGAGACCCGACGAGCAGTACTTC. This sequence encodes CASSDGLARPDEQYF.

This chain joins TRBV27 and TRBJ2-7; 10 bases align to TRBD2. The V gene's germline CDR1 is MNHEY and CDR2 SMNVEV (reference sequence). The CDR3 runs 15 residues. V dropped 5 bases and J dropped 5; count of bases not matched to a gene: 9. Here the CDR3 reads CASSKGSGRADEQYF. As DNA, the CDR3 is TGTGCCAGCAGTAAGGGGAGCGGGAGGGCCGACGAGCAGTACTTC.

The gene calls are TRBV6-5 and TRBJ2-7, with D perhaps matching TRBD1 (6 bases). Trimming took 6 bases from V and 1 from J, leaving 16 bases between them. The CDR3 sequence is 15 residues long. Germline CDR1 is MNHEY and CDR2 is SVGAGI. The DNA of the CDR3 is TGTGCCAGCAGCCTCGGACAGCACTTTTCCTACGAGCAGTACTTC. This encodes CASSLGQHFSYEQYF.

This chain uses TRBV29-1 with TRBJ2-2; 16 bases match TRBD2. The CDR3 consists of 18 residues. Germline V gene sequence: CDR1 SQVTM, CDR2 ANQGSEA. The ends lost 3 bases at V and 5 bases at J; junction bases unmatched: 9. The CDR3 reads CSVDDRGLAGGPTGELFF. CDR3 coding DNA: TGCAGCGTTGACGATAGGGGACTAGCGGGAGGGCCGACCGGGGAGCTGTTTTTT.

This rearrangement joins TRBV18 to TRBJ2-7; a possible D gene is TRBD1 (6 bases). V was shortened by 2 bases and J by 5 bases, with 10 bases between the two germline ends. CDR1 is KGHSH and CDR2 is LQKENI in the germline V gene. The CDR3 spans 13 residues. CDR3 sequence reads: CASSPRTVDEQYF. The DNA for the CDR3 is TGTGCCAGCTCACCAAGGACAGTCGACGAGCAGTACTTC.

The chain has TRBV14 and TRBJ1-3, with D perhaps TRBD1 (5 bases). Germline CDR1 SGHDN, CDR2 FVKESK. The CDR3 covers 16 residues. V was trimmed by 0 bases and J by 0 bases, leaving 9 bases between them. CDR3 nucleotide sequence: TGTGCCAGCAGCCAAGACCAGGGCTTCTCTGGAAACACCATATATTTT. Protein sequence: CASSQDQGFSGNTIYF.

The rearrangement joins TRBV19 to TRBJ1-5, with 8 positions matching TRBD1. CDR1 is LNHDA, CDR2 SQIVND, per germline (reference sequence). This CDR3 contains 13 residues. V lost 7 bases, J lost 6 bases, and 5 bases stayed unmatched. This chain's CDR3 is CASMGQATQPQHF. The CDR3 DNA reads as TGTGCCAGTATGGGACAGGCGACTCAGCCCCAGCATTTT.

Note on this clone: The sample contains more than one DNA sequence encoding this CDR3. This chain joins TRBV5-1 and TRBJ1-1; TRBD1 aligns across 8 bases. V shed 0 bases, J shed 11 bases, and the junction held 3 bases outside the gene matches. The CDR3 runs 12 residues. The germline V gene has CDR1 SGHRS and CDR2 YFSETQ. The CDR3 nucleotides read TGCGCCAGCAGCTTGGGGCAGGGGGCGGCTTTCTTT. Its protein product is CASSLGQGAAFF.

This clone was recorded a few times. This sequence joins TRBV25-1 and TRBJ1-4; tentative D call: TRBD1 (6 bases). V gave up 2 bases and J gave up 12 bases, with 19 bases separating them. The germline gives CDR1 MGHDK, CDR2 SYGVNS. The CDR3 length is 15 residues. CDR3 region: CASSERGHKFRELFF. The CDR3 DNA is TGTGCCAGCAGTGAAAGGGGACATAAATTCCGGGAACTGTTTTTT.

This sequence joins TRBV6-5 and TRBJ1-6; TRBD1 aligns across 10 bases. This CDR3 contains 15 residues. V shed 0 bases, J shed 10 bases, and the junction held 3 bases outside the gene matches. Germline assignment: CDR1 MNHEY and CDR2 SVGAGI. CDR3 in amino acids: CASSYSGTGVSPLHF. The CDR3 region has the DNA TGTGCCAGCAGTTACTCCGGGACAGGGGTCTCACCCCTCCACTTT.

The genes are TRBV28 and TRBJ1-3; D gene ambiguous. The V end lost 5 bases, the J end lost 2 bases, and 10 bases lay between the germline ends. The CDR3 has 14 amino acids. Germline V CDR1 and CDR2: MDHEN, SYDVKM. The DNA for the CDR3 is TGTGCCAGCAGTCAGGTGCCCCCTGGAAACACCATATATTTT. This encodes CASSQVPPGNTIYF.

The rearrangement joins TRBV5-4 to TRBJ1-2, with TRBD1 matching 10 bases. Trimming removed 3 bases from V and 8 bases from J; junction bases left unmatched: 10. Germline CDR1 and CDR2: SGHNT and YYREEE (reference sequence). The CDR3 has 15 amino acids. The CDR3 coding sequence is TGTGCCAGCAGCTCGACAGGGGGCCGGGCTGTGGGCTACACCTTC. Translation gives CASSSTGGRAVGYTF.

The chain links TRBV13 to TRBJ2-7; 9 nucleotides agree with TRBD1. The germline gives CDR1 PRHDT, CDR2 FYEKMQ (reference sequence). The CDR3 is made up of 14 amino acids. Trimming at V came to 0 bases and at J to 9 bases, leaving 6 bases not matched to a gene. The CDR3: CASSLGTGGLGQYF. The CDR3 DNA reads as TGTGCCAGCAGCTTAGGGACAGGGGGACTGGGGCAGTACTTC.